This is a list of T cell receptor beta chains from one sample in a study of regulatory T cells in long-lasting Graves disease. TCRdb redid the calling of the multiplex PCR reads with MiXCR, one entry per CDR3 protein. The repertoire has roughly 360,000 distinct CDR3 sequences, about 12% of them found once; the top ten carry about 19%. These data were also reused for a study on T cells in Graves' hyperthyroidism and ophthalmopathy.

The material was peripheral blood mononuclear cells (PBMCs), obtained at new diagnosis, from a patient treated with antithyroid drugs. Receptors originate from a young woman with Graves disease. CDR3s include the opening cysteine and the closing phenylalanine or tryptophan. A D gene is named only where the DNA matches it firmly. Clone size, where shown, is once, few, many, or a class for clones that have expanded.

J	size	V	D	CDR3	DNA
TRBJ1-2	few	TRBV24-1	NA	CATSDSGIDYGYTF	TGTGCCACCAGTGATTCAGGGATTGACTATGGCTACACCTTC
TRBJ2-1	many	TRBV29-1	TRBD2	CSATPTSGNYNEQFF	TGCAGCGCTACCCCGACTAGCGGGAATTACAATGAGCAGTTCTTC
TRBJ2-1	NA	TRBV9	NA	CASNLGIEDEQFF	TGTGCCAGCAATCTCGGGATAGAGGATGAGCAGTTCTTC
TRBJ2-1	many	TRBV28	TRBD2	CASSAIAGATYNEQFF	TGTGCCAGCAGTGCAATAGCGGGAGCAACCTACAATGAGCAGTTCTTC
TRBJ2-7	many	TRBV2	NA	CASTGLLYEQYF	TGTGCCAGCACAGGGCTCCTTTACGAGCAGTACTTC
TRBJ1-4	NA	TRBV15	NA	CATSVPGRLGKLFF	TGTGCCACCAGCGTTCCGGGACGGCTCGGAAAACTGTTTTTT
TRBJ1-2	many	TRBV12-3/TRBV12-4	NA	CASSFDSIYGYTF	TGTGCCAGCAGTTTCGATTCGATCTATGGCTACACCTTC
TRBJ1-2	NA	TRBV20-1	TRBD1	CSARPGQVADYGYTF	TGCAGTGCTAGACCAGGACAGGTTGCTGACTATGGCTACACCTTC
TRBJ1-6	many	TRBV9	NA	CASRGQDYNSPLHF	TGTGCCAGCAGGGGTCAGGACTATAATTCACCCCTCCACTTT
TRBJ2-7	many	TRBV7-8	TRBD2	CASSSYEYSGKADYEQYF	TGTGCCAGCAGCTCATATGAGTATAGCGGGAAGGCGGACTACGAGCAGTACTTC
TRBJ2-5	NA	TRBV7-6	NA	CASSSPFQETQYF	TGTGCCAGCAGCTCCCCCTTCCAAGAGACCCAGTACTTC
TRBJ2-3	few	TRBV20-1	NA	CSAGKLIWGTDTQYF	TGCAGTGCTGGAAAGTTAATATGGGGCACAGATACGCAGTATTTT
TRBJ1-5	NA	TRBV6-5	NA	CASSSLVGYSNQPQHF	TGTGCCAGCAGTTCTCTAGTAGGGTATAGCAATCAGCCCCAGCATTTT
TRBJ1-1	few	TRBV5-5	TRBD1	CASSFRRGPSMNTEAFF	TGTGCCAGCAGCTTCCGCAGGGGGCCGTCCATGAACACTGAAGCTTTCTTT
TRBJ1-2	NA	TRBV7-2	NA	CASSLWDGDAGYTF	TGTGCCAGCAGCCTATGGGACGGGGATGCCGGCTACACCTTC
TRBJ2-3	many	TRBV7-2	TRBD2	CASSFLGGADTQYF	TGTGCCAGCAGCTTCCTTGGGGGGGCAGATACGCAGTATTTT
TRBJ1-2	few	TRBV29-1	TRBD1	CSATGFYGYTF	TGCAGCGCGACAGGGTTCTATGGCTACACCTTC
TRBJ1-2	many	TRBV6-2/TRBV6-3	NA	CASSYGQNGGYTF	TGTGCCAGCAGTTATGGACAGAATGGTGGCTACACCTTC
TRBJ2-4	NA	TRBV6-2/TRBV6-3	NA	CASSEEARIAKNIQYF	TGTGCCAGCAGTGAGGAGGCGCGTATAGCCAAAAACATTCAGTACTTC
TRBJ2-1	many	TRBV12-3/TRBV12-4	NA	CASSSGLNNEQFF	TGTGCCAGCAGTTCGGGACTTAACAATGAGCAGTTCTTC
TRBJ2-5	many	TRBV3-1	TRBD1	CASSQEGGRVKTQYF	TGTGCCAGCAGCCAAGAAGGGGGCAGGGTCAAGACCCAGTACTTC
TRBJ1-5	few	TRBV27	NA	CASSLLRGNQPQHF	TGTGCCAGCAGTTTATTACGGGGCAATCAGCCCCAGCATTTT